The entry below gives a single T cell receptor (beta chain) sequence along with its context. These data are taken from a study of blood T cell repertoires in COVID-19. Across the study: Collection of acute and convalescent COVID-19 samples took place in the United States, Italy and Spain.

In the authors' workflow: Amplification from reference gene primers served as the basis for estimated nucleated cell counts. Only in-frame clones appear in the TCRdb table, and some are missing; sequencing was by immunoSEQ multiplex PCR. V and J calls and clone size are those listed in that table; D and trimming were worked out from the DNA. The sample comprises roughly 420,000 clones, approximately 90% of which are singletons, and around 0.95% rests with the top ten. The study drew participants aged about 18 to 90 years from roughly 25 US areas. Self-reported history from a screening survey and questionnaire set each donor's cohort. There are 13 residues in the CDR3. The V end lost 10 bases, the J end lost 4 bases, and 16 bases lay between the germline ends. Germline-derived CDR1 and CDR2 are LNHDA and SQIVND (reference sequence).

This clonotype was sampled from a young woman with acute COVID-19. The rearrangement links TRBV19 to TRBJ1-2; possible D gene TRBD1, 6 bases. Sequenced input: PBMCs or T cells enriched from blood (not recorded which). In DNA, the CDR3 is TGTGCCACCCGAGGACAGACCTCCTATGGCTACACCTTC. This gives the protein CATRGQTSYGYTF.